This T cell receptor beta chain was identified in a study of cytomegalovirus exposure and HLA in healthy donors. On the study more broadly: Per a later analysis, the roughly 700 first-cohort and some 110 validation repertoires shared one platform.

The method was immunoSEQ multiplex PCR; TCRdb's version includes in-frame clones alone and lacks a portion of them. The sample has some 99,000 clones, about 90% seen once. It was the approximately 120-subject validation cohort, separate from the approximately 620-subject first cohort, to which the donors belonged. Study-wide points: Testing in vitro showed a few CMV-associated chains specific for CMV antigens. Diagnosis of cytomegalovirus status made by the classifier reportedly showed high specificity and sensitivity.

V lost 4 bases to trimming and J lost 8 bases; unmatched junction nucleotides: 3. The CDR3 is made up of 15 amino acids. The germline V gene encodes CDR1 KGHSH and CDR2 LQKENI. Details on this clone: The target antigen is unknown.

The sequence was collected from a woman aged 18-29 years in good health and CMV-seronegative. This chain links TRBV18 with TRBJ2-1; TRBD2 aligns across 15 bases. Sequencing used PBMCs. CDR3 residues: CASSRGLAGGYEQFF. The DNA of the CDR3 is TGTGCCAGCTCACGGGGACTAGCGGGAGGATATGAGCAGTTCTTC.